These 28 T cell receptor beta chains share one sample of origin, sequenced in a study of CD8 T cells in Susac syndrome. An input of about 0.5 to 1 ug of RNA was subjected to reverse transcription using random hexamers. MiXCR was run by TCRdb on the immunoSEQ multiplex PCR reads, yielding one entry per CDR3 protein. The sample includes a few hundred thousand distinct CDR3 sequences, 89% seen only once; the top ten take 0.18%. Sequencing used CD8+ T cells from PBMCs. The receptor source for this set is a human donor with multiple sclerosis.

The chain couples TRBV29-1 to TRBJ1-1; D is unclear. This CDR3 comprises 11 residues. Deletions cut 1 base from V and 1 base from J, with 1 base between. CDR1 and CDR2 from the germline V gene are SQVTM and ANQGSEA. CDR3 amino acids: CSVEANTEAFF. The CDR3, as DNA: TGCAGCGTTGAAGCGAACACTGAAGCTTTCTTT.

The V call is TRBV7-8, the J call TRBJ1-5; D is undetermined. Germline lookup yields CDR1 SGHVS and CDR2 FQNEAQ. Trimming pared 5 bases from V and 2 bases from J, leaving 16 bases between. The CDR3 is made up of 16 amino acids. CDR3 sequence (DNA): TGTGCCAGCAGCCCGTGGACCCCCCAAGGCAATCAGCCCCAGCATTTT. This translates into CASSPWTPQGNQPQHF.

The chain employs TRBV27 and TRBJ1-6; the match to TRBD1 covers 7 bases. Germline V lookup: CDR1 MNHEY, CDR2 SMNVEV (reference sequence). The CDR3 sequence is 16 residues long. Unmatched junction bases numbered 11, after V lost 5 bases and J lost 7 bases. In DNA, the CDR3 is TGTGCCAGCAGTATCAGACAGGGTTGGAGGAATTCACCCCTCCACTTT. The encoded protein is CASSIRQGWRNSPLHF.

CDR3 in DNA: TGTGCCAGCAGTTATCCCGGGGATAGCGCAGACCCACCTACTGGTTACAATGAGCAGTTCTTC. Residues: CASSYPGDSADPPTGYNEQFF. V is TRBV12-3 or TRBV12-4 and J is TRBJ2-1; possibly TRBD2 for D (5 bases). The CDR3 is 21 residues long. V was trimmed by 4 bases and J by 4 bases, leaving 32 bases between them.

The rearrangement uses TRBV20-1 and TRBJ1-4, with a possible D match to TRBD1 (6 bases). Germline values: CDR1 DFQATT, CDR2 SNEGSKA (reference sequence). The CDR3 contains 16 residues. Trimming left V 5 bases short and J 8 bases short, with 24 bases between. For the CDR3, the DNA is TGCAGTGCTCCTGACGGGTCGACAGGAGGTTACGAAAAACTGTTTTTT. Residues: CSAPDGSTGGYEKLFF.

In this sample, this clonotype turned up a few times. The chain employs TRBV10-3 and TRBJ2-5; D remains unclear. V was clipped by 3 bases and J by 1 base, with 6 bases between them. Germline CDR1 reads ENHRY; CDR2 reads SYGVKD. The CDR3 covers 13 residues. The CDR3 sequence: CAISEEPQETQYF. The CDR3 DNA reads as TGTGCCATCAGTGAAGAACCCCAAGAGACCCAGTACTTC.

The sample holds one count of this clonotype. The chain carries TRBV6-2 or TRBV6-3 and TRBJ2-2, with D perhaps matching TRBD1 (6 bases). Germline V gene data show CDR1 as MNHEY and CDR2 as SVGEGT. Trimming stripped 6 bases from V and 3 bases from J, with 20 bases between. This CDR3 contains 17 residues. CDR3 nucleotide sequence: TGTGCCAGCAGCCTTACTTACAGGGTAGGAGACACCGGGGAGCTGTTTTTT. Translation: CASSLTYRVGDTGELFF.

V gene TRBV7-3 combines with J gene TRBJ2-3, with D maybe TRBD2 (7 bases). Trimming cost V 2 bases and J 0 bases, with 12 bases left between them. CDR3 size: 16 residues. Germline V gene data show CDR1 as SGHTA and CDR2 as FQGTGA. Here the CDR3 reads CASSLRGAQSTDTQYF. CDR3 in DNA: TGTGCCAGCAGCTTACGGGGGGCGCAAAGCACAGATACGCAGTATTTT.

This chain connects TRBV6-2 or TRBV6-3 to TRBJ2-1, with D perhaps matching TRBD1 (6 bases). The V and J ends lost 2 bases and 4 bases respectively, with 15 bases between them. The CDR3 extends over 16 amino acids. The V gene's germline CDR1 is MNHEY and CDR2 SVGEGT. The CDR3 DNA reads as TGTGCCAGCAGTTACGGGTGGGGGCCAAGTTACAATGAGCAGTTCTTC. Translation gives CASSYGWGPSYNEQFF.

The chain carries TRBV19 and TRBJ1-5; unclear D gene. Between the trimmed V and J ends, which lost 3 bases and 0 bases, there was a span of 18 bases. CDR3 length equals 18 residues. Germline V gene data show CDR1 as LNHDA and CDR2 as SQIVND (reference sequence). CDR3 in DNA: TGTGCCAGTAGTATGGAGAGAACAGCCATATTTAGCAATCAGCCCCAGCATTTT. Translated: CASSMERTAIFSNQPQHF.

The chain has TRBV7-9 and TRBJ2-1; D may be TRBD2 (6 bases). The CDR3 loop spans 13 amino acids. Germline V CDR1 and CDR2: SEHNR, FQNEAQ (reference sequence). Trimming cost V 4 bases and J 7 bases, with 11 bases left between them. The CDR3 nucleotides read TGTGCCAGCAGCTACCGGGCGGGAAATGAGCAGTTCTTC. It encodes CASSYRAGNEQFF.

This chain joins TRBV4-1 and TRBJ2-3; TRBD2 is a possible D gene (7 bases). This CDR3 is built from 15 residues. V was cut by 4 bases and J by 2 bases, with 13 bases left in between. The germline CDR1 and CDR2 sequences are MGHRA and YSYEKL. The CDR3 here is CASSPLGGVTDTQYF. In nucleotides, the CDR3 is TGCGCCAGCAGCCCACTAGGGGGGGTCACAGATACGCAGTATTTT.

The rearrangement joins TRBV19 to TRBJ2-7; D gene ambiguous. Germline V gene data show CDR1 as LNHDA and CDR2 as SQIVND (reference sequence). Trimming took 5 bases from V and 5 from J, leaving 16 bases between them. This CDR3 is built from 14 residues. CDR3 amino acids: CASSSRLGSDEQYF. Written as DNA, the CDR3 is TGTGCCAGTAGTTCTCGACTGGGGTCGGACGAGCAGTACTTC.

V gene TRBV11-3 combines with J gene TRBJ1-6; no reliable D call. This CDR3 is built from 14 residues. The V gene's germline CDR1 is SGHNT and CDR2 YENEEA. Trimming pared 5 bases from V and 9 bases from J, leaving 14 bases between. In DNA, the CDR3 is TGTGCCAGCAGCCTGACCGGGAATGGTTCACCCCTCCACTTT. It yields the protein CASSLTGNGSPLHF.

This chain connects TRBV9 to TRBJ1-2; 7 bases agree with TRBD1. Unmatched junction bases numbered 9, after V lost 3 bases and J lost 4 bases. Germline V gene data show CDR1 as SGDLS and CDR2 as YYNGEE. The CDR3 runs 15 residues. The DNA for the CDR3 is TGTGCCAGCAGCGCCGAGACAGGGCAGGCCTATGGCTACACCTTC. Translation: CASSAETGQAYGYTF.

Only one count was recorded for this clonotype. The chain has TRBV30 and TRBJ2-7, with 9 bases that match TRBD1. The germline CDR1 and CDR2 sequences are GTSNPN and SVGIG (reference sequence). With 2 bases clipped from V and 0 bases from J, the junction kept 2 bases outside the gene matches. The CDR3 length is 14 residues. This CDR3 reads CAWSRTGDSYEQYF. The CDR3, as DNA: TGTGCCTGGAGTCGGACAGGGGACTCCTACGAGCAGTACTTC.

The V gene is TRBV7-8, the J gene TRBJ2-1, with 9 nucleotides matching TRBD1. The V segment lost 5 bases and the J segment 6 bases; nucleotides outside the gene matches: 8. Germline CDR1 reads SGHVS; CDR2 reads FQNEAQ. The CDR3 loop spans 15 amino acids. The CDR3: CASSQPGQGGNEQFF. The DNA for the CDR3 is TGTGCCAGCAGCCAGCCGGGACAGGGAGGCAATGAGCAGTTCTTC.

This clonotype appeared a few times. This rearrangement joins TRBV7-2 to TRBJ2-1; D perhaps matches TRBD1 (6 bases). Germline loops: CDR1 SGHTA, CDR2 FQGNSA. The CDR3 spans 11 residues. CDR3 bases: TGTGCTACCTCGTTGGGGGCAGAACAGTTCTTC. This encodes CATSLGAEQFF.

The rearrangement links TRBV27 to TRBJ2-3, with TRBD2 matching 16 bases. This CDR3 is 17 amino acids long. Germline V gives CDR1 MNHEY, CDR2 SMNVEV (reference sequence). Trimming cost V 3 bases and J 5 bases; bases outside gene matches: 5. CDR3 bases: TGTGCCAGCAGTTTGGGGACTAGCGGGAGGGCCTTAGATACGCAGTATTTT. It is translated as CASSLGTSGRALDTQYF.

The CDR3 DNA reads TGTGCCAGCAGGCCGAGCGGGAGTTACCACAATGAGCAGTTCTTC. This sequence encodes CASRPSGSYHNEQFF. The chain has TRBV6-2 or TRBV6-3 and TRBJ2-1; 8 bases fit TRBD2. Germline CDR1 and CDR2: MNHEY and SVGEGT. The ends lost 6 bases at V and 5 bases at J; junction bases unmatched: 9. This CDR3 spans 15 amino acids.

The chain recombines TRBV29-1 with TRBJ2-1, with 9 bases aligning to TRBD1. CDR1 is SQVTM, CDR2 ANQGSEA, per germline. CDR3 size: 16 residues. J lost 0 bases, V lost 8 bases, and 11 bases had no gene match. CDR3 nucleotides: TGCAGCCTCACTTTCGGACAGGGGAGCTCCTACAATGAGCAGTTCTTC. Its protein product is CSLTFGQGSSYNEQFF.

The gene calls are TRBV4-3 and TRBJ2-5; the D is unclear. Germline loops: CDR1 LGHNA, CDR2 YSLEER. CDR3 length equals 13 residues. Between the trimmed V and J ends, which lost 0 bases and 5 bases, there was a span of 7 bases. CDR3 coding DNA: TGCGCCAGCAGCCAAGATAGCACCGAGACCCAGTACTTC. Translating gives CASSQDSTETQYF.

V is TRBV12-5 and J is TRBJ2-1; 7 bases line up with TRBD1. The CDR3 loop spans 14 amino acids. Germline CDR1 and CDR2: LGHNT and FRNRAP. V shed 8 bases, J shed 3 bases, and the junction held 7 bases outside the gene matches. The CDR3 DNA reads TGTGCTAGTACGGATTCAGGGGGCTACAATGAGCAGTTCTTC. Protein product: CASTDSGGYNEQFF.

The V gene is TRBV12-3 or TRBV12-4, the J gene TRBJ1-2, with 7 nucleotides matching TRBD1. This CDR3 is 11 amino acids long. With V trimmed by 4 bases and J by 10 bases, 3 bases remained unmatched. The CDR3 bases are TGTGCCAGCAGTTGGGACAGTACCTACACCTTC. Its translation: CASSWDSTYTF.

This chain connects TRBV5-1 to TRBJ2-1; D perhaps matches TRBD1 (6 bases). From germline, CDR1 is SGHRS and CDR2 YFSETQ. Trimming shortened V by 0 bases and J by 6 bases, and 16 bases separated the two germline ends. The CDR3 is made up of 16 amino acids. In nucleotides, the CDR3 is TGCGCCAGCAGCTTGGGTGGCAGGGGAAGTTTCAATGAGCAGTTCTTC. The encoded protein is CASSLGGRGSFNEQFF.

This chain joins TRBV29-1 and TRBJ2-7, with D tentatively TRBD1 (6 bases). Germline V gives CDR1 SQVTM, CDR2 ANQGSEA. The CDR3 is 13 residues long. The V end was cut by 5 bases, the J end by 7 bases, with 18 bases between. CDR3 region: CSVQGLGAREQYF. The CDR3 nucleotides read TGCAGCGTTCAGGGCCTGGGGGCTCGGGAGCAGTACTTC.

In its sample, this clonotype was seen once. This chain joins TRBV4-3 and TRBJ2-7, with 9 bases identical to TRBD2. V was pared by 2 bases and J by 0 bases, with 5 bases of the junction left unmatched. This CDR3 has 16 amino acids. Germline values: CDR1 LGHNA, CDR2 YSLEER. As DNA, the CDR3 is TGCGCCAGCAGCCAACGACTAGCGGATAGCTCCTACGAGCAGTACTTC. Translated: CASSQRLADSSYEQYF.

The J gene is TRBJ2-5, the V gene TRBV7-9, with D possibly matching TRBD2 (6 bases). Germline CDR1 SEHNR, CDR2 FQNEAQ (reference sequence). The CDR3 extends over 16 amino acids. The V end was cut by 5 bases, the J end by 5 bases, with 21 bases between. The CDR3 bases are TGTGCCAGCAGCCCAACTATTGGGGAGGACCCGGAGACCCAGTACTTC. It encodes CASSPTIGEDPETQYF.